Sequencing of this T cell receptor (beta chain) was carried out in a study of cytomegalovirus exposure and HLA in healthy donors. The germline V gene has CDR1 SGHDN and CDR2 FVKESK. V was trimmed by 2 bases and J by 0 bases, leaving 11 bases between them. The CDR3 spans 16 residues. Researchers ran the PCR with 60 Vbeta and 13 Jbeta primers. Assay: immunoSEQ multiplex PCR; the TCRdb copy retains only in-frame clones and omits some. This table holds almost 200,000 clones, 85% found once. The chain combines TRBV14 with TRBJ1-3; tentatively, D is TRBD1 (5 bases). The TCR was taken from a woman aged 45-59 years in good health and CMV-seronegative. Material: PBMCs. This chain's CDR3 is CASSQQQVLSGNTIYF. The CDR3 DNA sequence: TGTGCCAGCAGCCAACAACAGGTACTCTCTGGAAACACCATATATTTT.